The rows below give T cell receptor beta chains drawn from one sample of a study of T-cell memory formation after mild COVID-19. Each CDR3 protein is one row after TCRdb ran MiXCR on the 5' RACE reads. The sample consists of more than 300,000 distinct CDR3 sequences, roughly an eighth of them appearing once. Specimen: PBMCs or a T cell subset sorted from them (not recorded which). The receptors stem from a man younger than 30 who had mild COVID-19 (a few samples of this study predate the infection). Cell type and time point are not known. The CDR3 runs from the conserved cysteine through the conserved F or W. Each record gives: CDR3 protein, CDR3 DNA, D gene, J gene, clone size, V gene. A D gene is named only where the DNA matches it firmly. Clone size appears in some rows only: once, few, many, or a class for an expanded clone.

CDR3 protein: CASSLDRTQTDTQYF
CDR3 DNA: TGTGCCAGCAGCTTAGACAGGACACAGACAGATACGCAGTATTTT
D gene: NA
J gene: TRBJ2-3
clone size: many
V gene: TRBV7-8

CDR3 protein: CASILRPDTQYF
CDR3 DNA: TGTGCCAGCATCTTACGGCCAGATACGCAGTATTTT
D gene: NA
J gene: TRBJ2-3
clone size: NA
V gene: TRBV7-9

CDR3 protein: CASSQGAGLAQETQYF
CDR3 DNA: TGCGCCAGCAGCCAAGGGGCGGGACTAGCTCAAGAGACCCAGTACTTC
D gene: TRBD2
J gene: TRBJ2-5
clone size: NA
V gene: TRBV4-3

CDR3 protein: CASSLRLGETQYF
CDR3 DNA: TGTGCCAGCAGCTTGCGATTGGGAGAGACCCAGTACTTC
D gene: NA
J gene: TRBJ2-5
clone size: many
V gene: TRBV5-6

CDR3 protein: CSVEDRGTGVSYYGYTF
CDR3 DNA: TGCAGCGTTGAAGATCGCGGGACAGGGGTCTCGTACTATGGCTACACCTTC
D gene: TRBD1
J gene: TRBJ1-2
clone size: NA
V gene: TRBV29-1

CDR3 protein: CASNGGGRGNEQFF
CDR3 DNA: TGCGCCAGCAACGGGGGAGGCAGGGGCAATGAGCAGTTCTTC
D gene: NA
J gene: TRBJ2-1
clone size: few
V gene: TRBV4-1

CDR3 protein: CASSPPGLAGGTGELFF
CDR3 DNA: TGTGCCAGCAGCCCCCCGGGACTAGCGGGGGGGACCGGGGAGCTGTTTTTT
D gene: TRBD2
J gene: TRBJ2-2
clone size: NA
V gene: TRBV7-2

CDR3 protein: CASSLLLSYEQYF
CDR3 DNA: TGTGCCAGCAGCTTGTTACTCTCCTACGAGCAGTACTTC
D gene: NA
J gene: TRBJ2-7
clone size: NA
V gene: TRBV5-6

CDR3 protein: CASVSRGGYEQYF
CDR3 DNA: TGTGCCAGCGTTTCTCGGGGGGGCTACGAGCAGTACTTC
D gene: TRBD2
J gene: TRBJ2-7
clone size: few
V gene: TRBV7-8

CDR3 protein: CASSLLGQINEQFF
CDR3 DNA: TGTGCCAGCAGCTTACTAGGACAGATCAATGAGCAGTTCTTC
D gene: NA
J gene: TRBJ2-1
clone size: few
V gene: TRBV7-3

CDR3 protein: CASSLQGKGLAAGDTQYF
CDR3 DNA: TGTGCCAGCAGCTTACAAGGGAAAGGACTAGCGGCCGGAGATACGCAGTATTTT
D gene: TRBD2
J gene: TRBJ2-3
clone size: few
V gene: TRBV7-3

CDR3 protein: CASSYSSRSVVEGETQYF
CDR3 DNA: TGTGCCAGCAGTTACTCGAGCCGGTCCGTGGTGGAGGGGGAGACCCAGTACTTC
D gene: NA
J gene: TRBJ2-5
clone size: NA
V gene: TRBV6-2/TRBV6-3

CDR3 protein: CASSQGLAGLQETQYF
CDR3 DNA: TGTGCCAGCAGCCAGGGACTAGCGGGCCTCCAAGAGACCCAGTACTTC
D gene: TRBD2
J gene: TRBJ2-5
clone size: many
V gene: TRBV7-9

CDR3 protein: CASRKLAGGSSYNEQFF
CDR3 DNA: TGTGCCAGCAGGAAGCTAGCGGGGGGCTCCTCCTACAATGAGCAGTTCTTC
D gene: TRBD2
J gene: TRBJ2-1
clone size: few
V gene: TRBV12-3/TRBV12-4

CDR3 protein: CSAWTGLSGNTIYF
CDR3 DNA: TGCAGTGCCTGGACAGGGCTATCTGGAAACACCATATATTTT
D gene: TRBD1
J gene: TRBJ1-3
clone size: few
V gene: TRBV20-1

CDR3 protein: CAIRPTESSGANVLTF
CDR3 DNA: TGTGCCATCAGACCGACAGAAAGCTCTGGGGCCAACGTCCTGACTTTC
D gene: NA
J gene: TRBJ2-6
clone size: many
V gene: TRBV10-3

CDR3 protein: CASSHGTGEETQYF
CDR3 DNA: TGCGCCAGCAGCCATGGGACAGGGGAAGAGACCCAGTACTTC
D gene: TRBD1
J gene: TRBJ2-5
clone size: NA
V gene: TRBV4-3

CDR3 protein: CSGVTSGGYNEQFF
CDR3 DNA: TGCAGCGGCGTGACTAGCGGGGGGTACAATGAGCAGTTCTTC
D gene: TRBD2
J gene: TRBJ2-1
clone size: many
V gene: TRBV29-1

CDR3 protein: CASSSTAAYEQYF
CDR3 DNA: TGTGCCAGCAGCTCTACCGCGGCCTACGAGCAGTACTTC
D gene: NA
J gene: TRBJ2-7
clone size: NA
V gene: TRBV7-2

CDR3 protein: CASSQAVAGGPDEQYF
CDR3 DNA: TGCGCCAGCAGCCAAGCTGTAGCGGGGGGGCCGGACGAGCAGTACTTC
D gene: TRBD2
J gene: TRBJ2-7
clone size: NA
V gene: TRBV4-3

CDR3 protein: CASSGAGAPYEQYF
CDR3 DNA: TGTGCCAGCAGCGGAGCGGGAGCCCCCTACGAGCAGTACTTC
D gene: TRBD2
J gene: TRBJ2-7
clone size: NA
V gene: TRBV7-2

CDR3 protein: CASSLVFTSTDTQYF
CDR3 DNA: TGCGCCAGCAGCTTGGTATTTACTAGCACAGATACGCAGTATTTT
D gene: NA
J gene: TRBJ2-3
clone size: few
V gene: TRBV5-1

CDR3 protein: CSVGETATGELFF
CDR3 DNA: TGCAGCGTTGGGGAGACTGCGACCGGGGAGCTGTTTTTT
D gene: NA
J gene: TRBJ2-2
clone size: few
V gene: TRBV29-1

CDR3 protein: CASSPGLGGGELFF
CDR3 DNA: TGTGCCAGCAGCCCGGGACTCGGGGGTGGGGAGCTGTTTTTT
D gene: NA
J gene: TRBJ2-2
clone size: NA
V gene: TRBV11-2

CDR3 protein: CASGTGTGRTRSGNTIYF
CDR3 DNA: TGTGCCAGCGGGACCGGGACAGGGAGGACCCGCTCTGGAAACACCATATATTTT
D gene: TRBD1
J gene: TRBJ1-3
clone size: NA
V gene: TRBV27

CDR3 protein: CSAPLAGGPNNEQFF
CDR3 DNA: TGCAGTGCTCCTCTAGCGGGGGGGCCCAACAATGAGCAGTTCTTC
D gene: TRBD2
J gene: TRBJ2-1
clone size: many
V gene: TRBV20-1

CDR3 protein: CASSLEGPSRQPQHF
CDR3 DNA: TGTGCCAGCAGCTTAGAGGGGCCAAGCAGGCAGCCCCAGCATTTT
D gene: NA
J gene: TRBJ1-5
clone size: NA
V gene: TRBV7-9

CDR3 protein: CASRPGWGFQETQYF
CDR3 DNA: TGTGCCAGCAGACCAGGGTGGGGATTCCAAGAGACCCAGTACTTC
D gene: NA
J gene: TRBJ2-5
clone size: many
V gene: TRBV12-3/TRBV12-4

CDR3 protein: CASSPVSGGQPQHF
CDR3 DNA: TGTGCCAGCAGCCCCGTCTCCGGGGGGCAGCCCCAGCATTTT
D gene: NA
J gene: TRBJ1-5
clone size: many
V gene: TRBV7-9

CDR3 protein: CASSLGLANYGYTF
CDR3 DNA: TGTGCCAGCAGCTTAGGTCTGGCTAACTATGGCTACACCTTC
D gene: NA
J gene: TRBJ1-2
clone size: many
V gene: TRBV11-2

CDR3 protein: CASSPWDRGNTIYF
CDR3 DNA: TGCGCCAGCAGCCCCTGGGACCGTGGAAACACCATATATTTT
D gene: NA
J gene: TRBJ1-3
clone size: many
V gene: TRBV4-3

CDR3 protein: CASSGDPTGAGNTIYF
CDR3 DNA: TGCGCCAGCAGCGGCGACCCGACAGGGGCTGGTAACACCATATATTTT
D gene: TRBD1
J gene: TRBJ1-3
clone size: NA
V gene: TRBV5-1

CDR3 protein: CASSQPGTGGNNEQFF
CDR3 DNA: TGCGCCAGCAGCCAGCCCGGGACAGGGGGAAACAATGAGCAGTTCTTC
D gene: TRBD1
J gene: TRBJ2-1
clone size: many
V gene: TRBV4-1

CDR3 protein: CASSPELTGLGYGYTF
CDR3 DNA: TGCGCCAGCAGCCCTGAATTGACAGGGCTTGGCTATGGCTACACCTTC
D gene: TRBD1
J gene: TRBJ1-2
clone size: NA
V gene: TRBV4-3

CDR3 protein: CATSDGTGQNYGYTF
CDR3 DNA: TGTGCCACCAGTGACGGGACAGGTCAGAACTATGGCTACACCTTC
D gene: TRBD1
J gene: TRBJ1-2
clone size: NA
V gene: TRBV24-1

CDR3 protein: CASSTGGTNTEAFF
CDR3 DNA: TGCGCCAGCAGCACAGGGGGCACGAACACTGAAGCTTTCTTT
D gene: TRBD1
J gene: TRBJ1-1
clone size: few
V gene: TRBV5-1

CDR3 protein: CAGSSPVNTEAFF
CDR3 DNA: TGTGCCGGCAGCTCGCCGGTGAACACTGAAGCTTTCTTT
D gene: NA
J gene: TRBJ1-1
clone size: few
V gene: TRBV7-9

CDR3 protein: CASSPNMVQPQHF
CDR3 DNA: TGTGCCAGCAGTCCCAACATGGTTCAGCCCCAGCATTTT
D gene: NA
J gene: TRBJ1-5
clone size: few
V gene: TRBV27

CDR3 protein: CASSLDWNSPLHF
CDR3 DNA: TGTGCCAGCAGCTTAGATTGGAATTCACCCCTCCACTTT
D gene: NA
J gene: TRBJ1-6
clone size: many
V gene: TRBV7-9

CDR3 protein: CASSLVGLDTQYF
CDR3 DNA: TGTGCCAGCAGCTTGGTAGGTCTAGATACGCAGTATTTT
D gene: NA
J gene: TRBJ2-3
clone size: few
V gene: TRBV5-6

CDR3 protein: CASSSQGANNSPLHF
CDR3 DNA: TGTGCCAGCAGCTCTCAGGGGGCGAATAATTCACCCCTCCACTTT
D gene: TRBD1
J gene: TRBJ1-6
clone size: few
V gene: TRBV7-9

CDR3 protein: CASSLTLSGFTGELFF
CDR3 DNA: TGTGCCAGCAGCTTAACCCTTTCGGGGTTTACCGGGGAGCTGTTTTTT
D gene: NA
J gene: TRBJ2-2
clone size: NA
V gene: TRBV7-3

CDR3 protein: CATSSPLPVADTQYF
CDR3 DNA: TGTGCCACCAGCAGTCCCCTCCCGGTGGCAGATACGCAGTATTTT
D gene: NA
J gene: TRBJ2-3
clone size: many
V gene: TRBV15

CDR3 protein: CATRTAASTDTQYF
CDR3 DNA: TGTGCCACCAGGACAGCGGCTAGCACAGATACGCAGTATTTT
D gene: NA
J gene: TRBJ2-3
clone size: few
V gene: TRBV24-1

CDR3 protein: CSARGQGTSPLHF
CDR3 DNA: TGCAGTGCTAGAGGACAGGGTACTTCACCCCTCCACTTT
D gene: TRBD1
J gene: TRBJ1-6
clone size: NA
V gene: TRBV20-1

CDR3 protein: CSAKEKSGSYNEQFF
CDR3 DNA: TGCAGTGCTAAGGAAAAGAGCGGCTCCTACAATGAGCAGTTCTTC
D gene: NA
J gene: TRBJ2-1
clone size: few
V gene: TRBV20-1

CDR3 protein: CASSISGGTNEQFF
CDR3 DNA: TGTGCCAGTAGTATAAGCGGGGGCACAAATGAGCAGTTCTTC
D gene: TRBD2
J gene: TRBJ2-1
clone size: few
V gene: TRBV19

CDR3 protein: CASSAGPMETQYF
CDR3 DNA: TGTGCCAGCAGCGCCGGCCCGATGGAGACCCAGTACTTC
D gene: NA
J gene: TRBJ2-5
clone size: many
V gene: TRBV9

CDR3 protein: CSASFSGVYNEQFF
CDR3 DNA: TGCAGTGCTAGTTTTAGCGGGGTTTACAATGAGCAGTTCTTC
D gene: TRBD2
J gene: TRBJ2-1
clone size: NA
V gene: TRBV20-1

CDR3 protein: CASSSGDLVTGELFF
CDR3 DNA: TGTGCCAGCAGCTCTGGGGATCTAGTGACCGGGGAGCTGTTTTTT
D gene: NA
J gene: TRBJ2-2
clone size: NA
V gene: TRBV11-3

CDR3 protein: CASSLGVAGGITDTQYF
CDR3 DNA: TGTGCCAGCAGCTTAGGCGTAGCGGGGGGGATCACAGATACGCAGTATTTT
D gene: TRBD2
J gene: TRBJ2-3
clone size: few
V gene: TRBV11-2

CDR3 protein: CASSEMGLAAETQYF
CDR3 DNA: TGTGCCAGCAGCGAGATGGGACTAGCTGCGGAGACCCAGTACTTC
D gene: TRBD2
J gene: TRBJ2-5
clone size: few
V gene: TRBV7-9

CDR3 protein: CASGRRGTEAFF
CDR3 DNA: TGTGCCAGCGGCAGGAGGGGCACTGAAGCTTTCTTT
D gene: NA
J gene: TRBJ1-1
clone size: few
V gene: TRBV28

CDR3 protein: CASSLGQGYYEQYF
CDR3 DNA: TGTGCCAGCAGCTTAGGACAGGGGTATTACGAGCAGTACTTC
D gene: TRBD1
J gene: TRBJ2-7
clone size: few
V gene: TRBV11-2

CDR3 protein: CASSPTWTGFYNEQFF
CDR3 DNA: TGTGCCAGCAGTCCGACCTGGACAGGGTTTTACAATGAGCAGTTCTTC
D gene: TRBD1
J gene: TRBJ2-1
clone size: NA
V gene: TRBV27

CDR3 protein: CATSSQGSGQPQHF
CDR3 DNA: TGTGCCACCAGCAGCCAAGGATCGGGGCAGCCCCAGCATTTT
D gene: NA
J gene: TRBJ1-5
clone size: once
V gene: TRBV15

CDR3 protein: CASRPQGTDTQYF
CDR3 DNA: TGTGCCAGCAGACCACAGGGCACAGATACGCAGTATTTT
D gene: NA
J gene: TRBJ2-3
clone size: few
V gene: TRBV7-9